Listed below are T cell receptor beta chains from one sample, sequenced in a study of blood T cell repertoires in COVID-19. Sequenced by immunoSEQ multiplex PCR; TCRdb stores in-frame clones only, minus some. The table lists approximately 75,000 clones, 75% to 95% of them singletons. Sequencing was carried out using peripheral blood. The origin of the receptors is a human donor in a cohort sampled during active COVID-19. CDR3s include the opening cysteine and the closing phenylalanine or tryptophan. The D gene is left open where the match is weak. Not all rows give a size; the values are once, few, many and, for expanded clones, a class.

V gene	J gene	D gene	clone size	CDR3 DNA	CDR3 protein
TRBV4-3	TRBJ1-5	-	-	TGCGCCAGCAGCCAAGATCCGAGTAAGCCCCAGCATTTT	CASSQDPSKPQHF
TRBV10-3	TRBJ2-3	-	-	TGTGCCATCGGAGGGGCCGGAGCAGATACGCAGTATTTT	CAIGGAGADTQYF
TRBV5-1	TRBJ2-1	TRBD1	-	TGCGCCAGCAGCCCACGGACAGGGACCAATGAGCAGTTCTTC	CASSPRTGTNEQFF
TRBV3-1/TRBV3-2	TRBJ1-3	-	-	TGTGCCAGCAGCCCCCGCGCGTCTGGAAACACCATATATTTT	CASSPRASGNTIYF
TRBV9	TRBJ2-5	TRBD2	-	TGTGCCAGCAGCGTAGGACTGGCCGGGAGGGAGACCCAGTACTTC	CASSVGLAGRETQYF
TRBV7-7	TRBJ2-5	TRBD2	-	TGTGCTAGCAGCGATCCCAGACTAGCGGGGGAAGGGACCCAGTACTTC	CASSDPRLAGEGTQYF
TRBV7-8	TRBJ2-5	TRBD2	-	TGTGCCAGCAGCCTGACTAGCGGGGGGGCCCTGGAGACCCAGTACTTC	CASSLTSGGALETQYF
TRBV29-1	TRBJ2-7	TRBD1	few	TGCAGCGTTCTCCCGGGACAGCGCGCCTACGAGCAGTACTTC	CSVLPGQRAYEQYF
TRBV7-2	TRBJ1-6	-	-	TGTGCCAGCAGCTTGGGGGCCTACAATTCACCCCTCCACTTT	CASSLGAYNSPLHF
TRBV28	TRBJ1-2	-	-	TGTGCCAGCGGGGGCTTGGGTGGCTACACCTTC	CASGGLGGYTF
TRBV11-2	TRBJ1-1	-	-	TGTGCCAGCAGCTTAGGCCCAGGGTGGACTGAAGCTTTCTTT	CASSLGPGWTEAFF
TRBV30	TRBJ2-7	-	once	TGTGCCTGGTCCGGGCAGGGGAACGAGCAGTACTTC	CAWSGQGNEQYF
TRBV6-1	TRBJ2-1	TRBD2	-	TGTGCCAGCAGTGTTTATAGCGGGGGGGGAAACAATGAGCAGTTCTTC	CASSVYSGGGNNEQFF
TRBV9	TRBJ1-2	TRBD1	-	TGTGCCAGCAGCGCCAACTACAGGGGGCCGGTCTATAGCTACACCTTC	CASSANYRGPVYSYTF
TRBV10-3	TRBJ1-1	-	-	TGTGCCATCAGTGAATACAGTTCGAACACTGAAGCTTTCTTT	CAISEYSSNTEAFF
TRBV27	TRBJ2-1	-	few	TGTGCCAGCAGGCGAGATAGCTCCTACAATGAGCAGTTCTTC	CASRRDSSYNEQFF